This T cell receptor beta chain was identified in a study of T cell responses to AZD1222 COVID-19 vaccine. The study's findings and limits: The donor cohort was predominantly white British with a female majority, and clonal diversity may have been underestimated. Vaccine-associated CD4 TCRs spanned spike, dominant at 160-218 and 743-854. None of the repertoires were sampled until the peak T cell response had passed. Epitopes outside B.1.351 and B.1.1.7 mutated regions reportedly drew nearly half of spike TCRs.

Data came from immunoSEQ multiplex PCR; TCRdb stores just in-frame clones and leaves some out. The sample carries 150,000 to 200,000 clones, around 92% recorded once. Trimming stripped 1 base from V and 7 bases from J, with 13 bases between. Germline CDR1 SGHDN, CDR2 FVKESK. The CDR3 loop spans 15 amino acids. Details on this clone: Its target is not known.

Sequencing was performed on peripheral blood, taken on day 0 of MenACWY control vaccination. The sequence came from an adult in good health. This rearrangement joins TRBV14 to TRBJ1-4; D is perhaps TRBD1 (5 bases). Here the CDR3 DNA reads TGTGCCAGCAGCCAAGCATTGGGGCGCGGTGAAAAACTGTTTTTT. Its protein is CASSQALGRGEKLFF.